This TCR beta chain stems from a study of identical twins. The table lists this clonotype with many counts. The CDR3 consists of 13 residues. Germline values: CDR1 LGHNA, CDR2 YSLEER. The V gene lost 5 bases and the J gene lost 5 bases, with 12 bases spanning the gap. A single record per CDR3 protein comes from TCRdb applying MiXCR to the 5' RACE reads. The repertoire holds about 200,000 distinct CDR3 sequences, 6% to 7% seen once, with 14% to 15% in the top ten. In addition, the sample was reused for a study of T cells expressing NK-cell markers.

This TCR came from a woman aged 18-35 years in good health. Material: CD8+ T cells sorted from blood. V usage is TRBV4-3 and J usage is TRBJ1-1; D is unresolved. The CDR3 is CASSWTQGTEAFF. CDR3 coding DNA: TGCGCCAGCAGCTGGACCCAAGGGACTGAAGCTTTCTTT.